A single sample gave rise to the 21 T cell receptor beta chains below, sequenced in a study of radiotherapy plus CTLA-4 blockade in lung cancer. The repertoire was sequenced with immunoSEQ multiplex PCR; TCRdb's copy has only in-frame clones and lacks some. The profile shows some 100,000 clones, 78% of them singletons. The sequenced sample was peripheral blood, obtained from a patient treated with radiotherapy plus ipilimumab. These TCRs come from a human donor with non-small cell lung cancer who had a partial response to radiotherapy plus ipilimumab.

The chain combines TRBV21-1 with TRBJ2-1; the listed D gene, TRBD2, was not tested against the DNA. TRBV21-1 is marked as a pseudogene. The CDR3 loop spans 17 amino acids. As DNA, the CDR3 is TGTGCCAGCAGCACTCCACCCCTAGCGGTCTCCTACAATGAGCAGTTCTTC. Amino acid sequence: CASSTPPLAVSYNEQFF.

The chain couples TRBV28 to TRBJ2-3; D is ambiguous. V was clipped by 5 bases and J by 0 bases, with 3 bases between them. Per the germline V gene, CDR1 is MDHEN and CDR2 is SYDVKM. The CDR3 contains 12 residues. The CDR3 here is CASSQSTDTQYF. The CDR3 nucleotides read TGTGCCAGCAGTCAGAGCACAGATACGCAGTATTTT.

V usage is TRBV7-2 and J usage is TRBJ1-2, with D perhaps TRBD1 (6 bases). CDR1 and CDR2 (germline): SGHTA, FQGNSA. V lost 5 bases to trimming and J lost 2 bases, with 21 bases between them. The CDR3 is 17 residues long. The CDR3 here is CASSNLEGGAKNYGYTF. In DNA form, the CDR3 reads TGTGCCAGCAGCAACTTGGAGGGGGGGGCTAAAAACTATGGCTACACCTTC.

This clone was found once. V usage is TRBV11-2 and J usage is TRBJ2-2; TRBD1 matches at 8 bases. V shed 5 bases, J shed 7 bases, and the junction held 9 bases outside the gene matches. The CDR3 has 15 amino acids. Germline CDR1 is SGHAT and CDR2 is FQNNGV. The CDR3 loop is CASSPGTGLVGELFF. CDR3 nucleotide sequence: TGTGCCAGCAGCCCCGGGACAGGTTTGGTCGGGGAGCTGTTTTTT.

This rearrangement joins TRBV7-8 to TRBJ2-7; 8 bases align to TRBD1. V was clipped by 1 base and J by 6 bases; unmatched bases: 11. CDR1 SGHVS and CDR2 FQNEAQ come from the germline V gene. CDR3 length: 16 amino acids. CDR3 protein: CASSLGSWTGQGEQYV. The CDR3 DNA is TGTGCCAGCAGCTTAGGAAGCTGGACAGGGCAGGGCGAGCAGTACGTC.

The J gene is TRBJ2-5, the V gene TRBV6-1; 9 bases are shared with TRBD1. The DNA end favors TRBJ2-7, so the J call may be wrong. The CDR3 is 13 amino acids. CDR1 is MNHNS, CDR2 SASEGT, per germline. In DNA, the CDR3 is TGTGCCAGCACCCCGGGACAGGGTTACGAGCAGTACTTC. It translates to CASTPGQGYEQYF.

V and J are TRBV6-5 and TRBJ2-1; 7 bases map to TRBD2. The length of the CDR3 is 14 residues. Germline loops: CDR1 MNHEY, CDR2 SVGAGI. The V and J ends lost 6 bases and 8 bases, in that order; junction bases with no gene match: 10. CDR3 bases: TGTGCCAGCAGAAGACCGGGCGGGGGTTATGAGCAGTTCTTC. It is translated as CASRRPGGGYEQFF.

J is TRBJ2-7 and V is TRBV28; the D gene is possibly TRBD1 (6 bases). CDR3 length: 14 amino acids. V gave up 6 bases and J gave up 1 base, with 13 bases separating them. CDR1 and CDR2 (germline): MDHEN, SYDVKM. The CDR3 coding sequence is TGTGCCAGCAGCCCCCAGGACAGATCCTACGAGCAGTACGTC. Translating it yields CASSPQDRSYEQYV.

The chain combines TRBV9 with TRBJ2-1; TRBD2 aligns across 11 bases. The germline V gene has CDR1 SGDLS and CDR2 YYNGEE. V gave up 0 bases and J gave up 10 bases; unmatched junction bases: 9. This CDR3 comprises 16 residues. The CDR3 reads CASSVVGLAGGGEQFF. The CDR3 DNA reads TGTGCCAGCAGCGTAGTAGGGCTAGCGGGAGGAGGCGAGCAGTTCTTC. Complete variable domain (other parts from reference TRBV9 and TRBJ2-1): DSGVTQTPKHLITATGQRVTLRCSPRSGDLSVYWYQQSLDQGLQFLIQYYNGEERAKGNILERFSAQQFPDLHSELNLSSLELGDSALYFCASSVVGLAGGGEQFFGPGTRLTVL.

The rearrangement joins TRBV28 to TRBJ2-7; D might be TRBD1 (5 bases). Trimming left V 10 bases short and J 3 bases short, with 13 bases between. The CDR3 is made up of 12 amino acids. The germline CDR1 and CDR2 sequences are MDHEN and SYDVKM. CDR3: CATVPDSYEQYF. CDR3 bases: TGTGCCACCGTACCAGACAGCTACGAGCAGTACTTC. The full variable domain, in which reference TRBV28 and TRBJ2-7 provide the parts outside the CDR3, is DVKVTQSSRYLVKRTGEKVFLECVQDMDHENMFWYRQDPGLGLRLIYFSYDVKMKEKGDIPEGYSVSREKKERFSLILESASTNQTSMYLCATVPDSYEQYFGPGTRLTVT.

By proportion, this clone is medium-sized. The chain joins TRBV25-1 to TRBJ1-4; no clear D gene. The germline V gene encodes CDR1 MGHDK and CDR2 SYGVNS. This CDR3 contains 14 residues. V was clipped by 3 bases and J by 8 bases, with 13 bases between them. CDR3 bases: TGTGCCAGCAGTGATCGTGTCTTAGCGGAAAAACTGTTTTTT. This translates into CASSDRVLAEKLFF.

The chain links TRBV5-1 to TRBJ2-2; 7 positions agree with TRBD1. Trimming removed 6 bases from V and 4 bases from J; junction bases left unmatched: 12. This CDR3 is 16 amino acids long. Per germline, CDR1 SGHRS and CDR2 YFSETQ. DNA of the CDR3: TGCGCCAGCAAAGGAGGCACAGGGGCAGGCACCGGGGAGCTGTTTTTT. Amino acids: CASKGGTGAGTGELFF.

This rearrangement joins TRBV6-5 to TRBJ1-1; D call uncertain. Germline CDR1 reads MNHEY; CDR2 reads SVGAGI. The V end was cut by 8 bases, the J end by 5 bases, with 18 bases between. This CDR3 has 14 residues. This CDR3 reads CASGLYGGRTEAFF. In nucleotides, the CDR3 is TGTGCCAGCGGCCTCTATGGTGGGCGAACTGAAGCTTTCTTT.

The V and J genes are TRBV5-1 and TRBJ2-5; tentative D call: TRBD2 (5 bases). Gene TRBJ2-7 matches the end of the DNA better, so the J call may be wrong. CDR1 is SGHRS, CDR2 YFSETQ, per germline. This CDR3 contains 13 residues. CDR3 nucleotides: TGCGCCAGCAGCCGAGACGGGAACTACGAGCAGTACTTC. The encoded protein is CASSRDGNYEQYF.

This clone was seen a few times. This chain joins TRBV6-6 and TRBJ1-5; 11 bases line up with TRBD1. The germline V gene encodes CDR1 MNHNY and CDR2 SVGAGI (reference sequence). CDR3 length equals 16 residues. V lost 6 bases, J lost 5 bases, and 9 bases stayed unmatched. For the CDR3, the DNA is TGTGCCAGCAGCCCCGGAGGGACAGGGGGACATCAGCCCCAGCATTTT. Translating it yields CASSPGGTGGHQPQHF.

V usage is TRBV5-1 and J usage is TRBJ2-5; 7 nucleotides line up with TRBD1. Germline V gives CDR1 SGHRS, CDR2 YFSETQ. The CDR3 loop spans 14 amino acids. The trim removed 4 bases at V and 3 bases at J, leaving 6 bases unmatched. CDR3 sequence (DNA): TGCGCCAGCAGCCCCGGACAGGTAAAAGAGACCCAGTACTTC. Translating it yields CASSPGQVKETQYF.

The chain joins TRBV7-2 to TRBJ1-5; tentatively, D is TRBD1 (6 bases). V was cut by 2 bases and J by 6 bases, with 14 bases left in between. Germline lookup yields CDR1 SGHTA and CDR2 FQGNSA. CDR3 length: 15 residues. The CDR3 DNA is TGTGCCAGCAGCTTAATAGCAGGGGCGAGTCAGCCCCAGCATTTT. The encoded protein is CASSLIAGASQPQHF.

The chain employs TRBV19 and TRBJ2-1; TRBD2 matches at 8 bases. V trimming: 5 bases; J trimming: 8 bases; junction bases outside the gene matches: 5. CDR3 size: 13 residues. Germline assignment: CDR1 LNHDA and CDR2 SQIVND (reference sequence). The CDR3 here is CASSPTGGDEQFF. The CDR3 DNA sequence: TGTGCCAGTAGTCCTACGGGAGGGGATGAGCAGTTCTTC. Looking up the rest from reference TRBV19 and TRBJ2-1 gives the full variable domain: DGGITQSPKYLFRKEGQNVTLSCEQNLNHDAMYWYRQDPGQGLRLIYYSQIVNDFQKGDIAEGYSVSREKKESFPLTVTSAQKNPTAFYLCASSPTGGDEQFFGPGTRLTVL.

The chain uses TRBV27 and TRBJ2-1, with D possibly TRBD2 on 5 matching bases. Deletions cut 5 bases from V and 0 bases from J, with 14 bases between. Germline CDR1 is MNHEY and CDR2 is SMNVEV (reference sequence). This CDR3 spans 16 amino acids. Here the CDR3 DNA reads TGTGCCAGCAGTCGCACACTAGGCGGCTCCTACAATGAGCAGTTCTTC. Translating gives CASSRTLGGSYNEQFF.

Written as DNA, the CDR3 is TGTGCCAGTAGTATAGCCCCCAGCGGGACTAGCGCGAGCACAGATACGCAGTATTTT. It encodes CASSIAPSGTSASTDTQYF. The V and J genes are TRBV19 and TRBJ2-3; 10 bases fit TRBD2. CDR1 is LNHDA and CDR2 is SQIVND in the germline V gene (reference sequence). V was pared by 1 base and J by 0 bases, with 10 bases of the junction left unmatched. This CDR3 comprises 19 residues.

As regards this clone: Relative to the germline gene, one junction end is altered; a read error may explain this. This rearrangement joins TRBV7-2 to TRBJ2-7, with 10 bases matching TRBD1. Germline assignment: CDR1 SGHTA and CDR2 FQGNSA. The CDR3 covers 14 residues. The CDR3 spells CASSSGTGVYGQYF. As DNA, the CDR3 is TGTGCCAGCAGCTCCGGGACAGGGGTTTACGGGCAGTACTTC.